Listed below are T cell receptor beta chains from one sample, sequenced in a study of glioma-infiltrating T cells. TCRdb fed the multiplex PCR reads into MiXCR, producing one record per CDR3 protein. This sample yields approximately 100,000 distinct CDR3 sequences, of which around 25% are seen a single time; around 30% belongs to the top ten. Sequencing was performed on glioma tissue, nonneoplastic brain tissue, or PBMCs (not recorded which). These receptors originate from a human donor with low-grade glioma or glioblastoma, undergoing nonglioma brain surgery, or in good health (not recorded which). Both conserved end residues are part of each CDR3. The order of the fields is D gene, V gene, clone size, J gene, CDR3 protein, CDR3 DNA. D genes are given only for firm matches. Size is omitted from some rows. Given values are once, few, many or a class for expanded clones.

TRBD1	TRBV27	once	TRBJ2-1	CDSSWGTGSYNEQFF	TGTGACAGCAGTTGGGGGACAGGGAGCTACAATGAGCAGTTCTTC
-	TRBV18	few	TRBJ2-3	CASSEPGTDTQYF	TGTGCCAGCTCGGAGCCGGGCACAGATACGCAGTATTTT
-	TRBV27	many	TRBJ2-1	CASSLASNYEQFF	TGTGCCAGCAGTTTGGCTAGCAATTACGAGCAGTTCTTC
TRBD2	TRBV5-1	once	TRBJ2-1	CASSSPRQGTSGKDNEQFF	TGCGCCAGCAGCTCTCCCCGACAGGGGACTAGCGGGAAAGACAATGAGCAGTTCTTC
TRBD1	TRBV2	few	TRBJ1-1	CASKQGASNTEAFF	TGTGCCAGCAAACAGGGGGCAAGTAACACTGAAGCTTTCTTT
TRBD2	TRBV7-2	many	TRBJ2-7	CASSTPILAGGKMYEQYF	TGTGCCAGCAGCACCCCCATACTAGCGGGAGGGAAAATGTACGAGCAGTACTTC
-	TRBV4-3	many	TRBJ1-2	CASSQDATALNYGYTF	TGCGCCAGCAGCCAAGATGCCACAGCTCTTAACTATGGCTACACCTTC
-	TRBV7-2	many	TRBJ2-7	CASSRPTSSGEQYF	TGTGCCAGCAGCCGACCTACTAGCTCCGGCGAGCAGTACTTC
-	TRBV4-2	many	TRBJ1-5	CASSQVGVNQPQHF	TGTGCCAGCAGCCAAGTAGGGGTAAATCAGCCCCAGCATTTT
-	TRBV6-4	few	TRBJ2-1	CASSESGPDAFNEQFF	TGTGCCAGCAGTGAATCAGGGCCGGACGCTTTTAATGAGCAGTTCTTC
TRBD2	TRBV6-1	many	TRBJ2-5	CASRASGSETQYF	TGTGCCAGCAGGGCTAGCGGGAGCGAGACCCAGTACTTC
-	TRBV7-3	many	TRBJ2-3	CASSPTEYTDTQYF	TGTGCCAGCAGCCCGACAGAATACACAGATACGCAGTATTTT
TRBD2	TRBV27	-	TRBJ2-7	CASSPNTSGSGEQYF	TGTGCCAGCAGTCCTAATACTAGCGGGAGCGGCGAGCAGTACTTT
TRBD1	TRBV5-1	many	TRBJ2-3	CASSGTGTHTDTQYF	TGCGCCAGCAGCGGGACAGGGACACACACAGATACGCAGTATTTT
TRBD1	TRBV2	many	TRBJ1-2	CASIRQGGDGYTF	TGTGCCAGCATCCGACAGGGTGGCGATGGCTACACCTTC
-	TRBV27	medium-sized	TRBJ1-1	CASSLNGGNTEAFF	TGTGCCAGCAGTTTAAACGGGGGGAACACTGAAGCTTTCTTT
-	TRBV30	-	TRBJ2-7	CAWSRDLQYEQYF	TGTGCCTGGAGCAGGGATCTTCAATACGAGCAGTACTTC
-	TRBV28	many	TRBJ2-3	CASRARTDTQYF	TGTGCCAGCAGAGCCCGCACAGATACGCAGTATTTT
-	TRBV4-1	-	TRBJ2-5	CASSQGLGQRETQYF	TGCGCCAGCAGCCAAGGGTTGGGGCAGAGAGAGACCCAGTACTTC
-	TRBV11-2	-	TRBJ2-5	CASSLVPDREKTQCF	TGTGCCAGCAGCTTAGTACCCGACCGCGAAAAGACCCAGTGCTTC
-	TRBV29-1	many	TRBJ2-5	CSVRRVQKETQYF	TGCAGCGTCCGTCGGGTCCAAAAAGAGACCCAGTACTTC
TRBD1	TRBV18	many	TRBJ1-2	CASSPNRDSINYGYTF	TGTGCCAGCTCACCGAACCGGGACAGCATTAACTATGGCTACACCTTC
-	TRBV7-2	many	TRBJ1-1	CASSPPPGAFF	TGTGCCAGCAGCCCTCCCCCGGGCGCTTTCTTT
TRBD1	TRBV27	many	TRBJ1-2	CASSTRQGGYTF	TGTGCCAGCAGTACTCGACAGGGAGGCTACACCTTC
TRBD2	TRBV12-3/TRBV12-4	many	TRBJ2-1	CASSLAGSYNEQFF	TGTGCCAGCAGCCTAGCGGGGTCCTACAATGAGCAGTTCTTC
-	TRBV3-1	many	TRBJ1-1	CASSRTNRNTEAFF	TGTGCCAGCAGCCGGACAAACAGGAACACTGAAGCTTTCTTT
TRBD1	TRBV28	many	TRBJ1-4	CASSPPGQENEKLFF	TGTGCCAGCAGCCCCCCTGGACAGGAAAATGAAAAACTGTTTTTT
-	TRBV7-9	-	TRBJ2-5	CASSLGHQETQYF	TGTGCCAGCAGCTTAGGGCACCAAGAGACCCAGTACTTC
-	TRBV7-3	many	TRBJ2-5	CASSSTSKETQYF	TGTGCCAGCAGCTCGACTAGTAAAGAGACCCAGTACTTC
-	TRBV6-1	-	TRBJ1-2	CTSSSQGGGYTF	TGTACCAGCAGTTCCCAGGGTGGAGGCTACACCTTC
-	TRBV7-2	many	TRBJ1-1	CASSTRTGSEAFF	TGTGCCAGCAGCACACGGACGGGGTCTGAAGCTTTCTTT
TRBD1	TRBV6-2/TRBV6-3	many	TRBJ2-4	CASSSFGTGVVGKNIQYF	TGTGCCAGCAGTTCGTTCGGAACAGGGGTGGTCGGCAAAAACATTCAGTACTTC